This paragraph covers one TCR beta chain sequence. No antigen is known for it. Every single donor had an approximately 2.7 ml blood sample drawn. Total RNA was isolated from whole blood without T cell sorting. The data belong to a study of monozygotic twins with inflammatory bowel disease. TCRdb re-called the 5' RACE reads and shows each CDR3 protein once, DNA omitted. There are some 210,000 distinct CDR3 sequences in the sample, with less than 2% held by the top ten. General study findings and limits: Patient-to-patient differences in immunosuppressive treatment may have added variability to the repertoires. Lower TCRbeta diversity (inverse Simpson) was seen in IBD patients than in healthy co-twins.

Germline-derived CDR1 and CDR2 are SEHNR and FQNEAQ (reference sequence). This CDR3 has 15 amino acids. Sequencing input: blood. This clonotype was obtained from a human donor with ulcerative colitis or Crohn's disease, or a healthy co-twin of an affected twin (not recorded which). The V call is TRBV7-9, the J call TRBJ1-1; without DNA, the TCRdb call of TRBD1 cannot be checked. CDR3 in amino acids: CASSLGQGFRTEAFF.